These 14 T cell receptor beta chains came from one sample sequenced in a study of synovial regulatory T cells in juvenile arthritis. Their antigen targets remain unknown. Sequenced by immunoSEQ multiplex PCR; TCRdb stores in-frame clones only, minus some. In all, the sample yields roughly 9,200 clones. Study results and caveats: Blood Treg cells that were inflammation-associated showed lower TCR diversity than other blood Treg cells.

Sequencing was carried out using Treg cells from blood. Subset of the sample: HLA-DR+ inflammation-associated blood Treg cells. These receptors originate from a donor between 2 and 35 years old with juvenile idiopathic arthritis.

This clone ranks as medium-sized in terms of frequency. The chain joins TRBV19 to TRBJ2-2. The germline V gene encodes CDR1 LNHDA and CDR2 SQIVND (reference sequence). This CDR3 comprises 14 residues. No DNA is recorded. CDR3 in amino acids: CASTPNGLDGELFF.

The V and J genes are TRBV29-1 and TRBJ1-2. There are 12 residues in the CDR3. DNA was not recorded. CDR1 and CDR2 (germline): SQVTM, ANQGSEA. The CDR3 region is CSVATAGRAYTF.

The CDR3 reads CASSLVRPDTQYF. The rearrangement links TRBV27 to TRBJ2-3. Germline CDR1 MNHEY, CDR2 SMNVEV (reference sequence). The CDR3 runs to 13 residues. The DNA is not on file.

The V and J genes are TRBV5-1 and TRBJ1-3. Germline CDR1 and CDR2: SGHRS and YFSETQ. CDR3 size: 14 residues. This entry has no DNA. The CDR3 loop is CASSLGQSGNTIYF.

The gene calls are TRBV2 and TRBJ1-3. Germline V CDR1 and CDR2: SNHLY, FYNNEI. The CDR3 spans 14 residues. A DNA sequence was not provided. The CDR3 sequence is CASSEGGAGNTIYF.

CDR3 in amino acids: CASSSGLGNEKLFF. The rearrangement joins TRBV7-9 to TRBJ1-4. This CDR3 contains 14 residues. No DNA has been recorded. The germline CDR1 and CDR2 sequences are SEHNR and FQNEAQ (reference sequence).

The gene calls are TRBV2 and TRBJ2-1; the TCRdb D gene call, TRBD1, has no DNA to confirm it. Looked up from germline, CDR1 is SNHLY and CDR2 is FYNNEI. The CDR3 length is 17 residues. DNA is not recorded here. The CDR3 loop reads CASSVPSGQSTYNEQFF.

The chain recombines TRBV28 with TRBJ1-1; the D gene TCRdb calls, TRBD1, cannot be checked with no DNA. Looked up from germline, CDR1 is MDHEN and CDR2 is SYDVKM. This CDR3 has 13 amino acids. No DNA sequence was recorded. The CDR3 region is CASSRQGSTEAFF.

This chain joins TRBV25-1 and TRBJ1-4. CDR1 is MGHDK and CDR2 is SYGVNS in the germline V gene. The CDR3 loop spans 13 amino acids. No DNA is recorded. The CDR3 reads CASSGEGVDKLFF.

The CDR3 reads CAWSQGISGANVLTF. The rearrangement links TRBV30 to TRBJ2-6. Germline CDR1 GTSNPN, CDR2 SVGIG (reference sequence). CDR3 length: 15 amino acids. The coding DNA is unavailable.

The chain links TRBV15 to TRBJ2-5; TCRdb designates TRBD2, a call that cannot be tested without DNA. Germline V gene sequence: CDR1 LNHNV, CDR2 YYDKDF (reference sequence). The CDR3 sequence is 13 residues long. The DNA sequence is not available. The CDR3 region is CATSRFGGETQYF.

This clone is deemed medium-sized by its frequency. The chain couples TRBV7-6 to TRBJ1-3. Germline V gene data show CDR1 as SGHVS and CDR2 as FNYEAQ. This CDR3 region has 15 residues. The nucleotide record is missing. Here the CDR3 reads CASSLAAGSGNTIYF.

CDR3 in amino acids: CASSETWTGAREKLFF. The V and J genes are TRBV6-1 and TRBJ1-4; TCRdb outputs TRBD1, but without DNA this stays unchecked. The length of the CDR3 is 16 residues. No DNA accompanies this entry. CDR1 is MNHNS and CDR2 is SASEGT in the germline V gene.

This sequence joins TRBV13 and TRBJ2-4. This CDR3 has 16 residues. No DNA has been recorded. Germline V lookup: CDR1 PRHDT, CDR2 FYEKMQ (reference sequence). The CDR3 is CASSLDVAGDKNIQYF.